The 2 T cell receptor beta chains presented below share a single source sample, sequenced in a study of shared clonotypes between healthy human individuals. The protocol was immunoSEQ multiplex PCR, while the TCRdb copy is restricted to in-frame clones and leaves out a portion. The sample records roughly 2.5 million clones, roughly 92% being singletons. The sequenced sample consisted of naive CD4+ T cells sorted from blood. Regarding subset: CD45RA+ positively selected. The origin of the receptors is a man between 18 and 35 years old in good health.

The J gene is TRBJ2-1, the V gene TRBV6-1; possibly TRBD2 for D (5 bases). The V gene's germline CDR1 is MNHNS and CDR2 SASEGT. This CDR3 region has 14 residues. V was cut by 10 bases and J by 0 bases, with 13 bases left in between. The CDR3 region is CATLGRNSYNEQFF. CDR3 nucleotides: TGTGCCACCCTTGGGAGAAACTCCTACAATGAGCAGTTCTTC.

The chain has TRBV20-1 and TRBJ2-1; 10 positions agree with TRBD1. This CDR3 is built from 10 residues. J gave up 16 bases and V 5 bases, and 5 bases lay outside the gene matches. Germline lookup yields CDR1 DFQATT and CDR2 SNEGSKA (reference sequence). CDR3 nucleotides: TGCAGTGCTTCAGGGACAGGGGAATTCTTC. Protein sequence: CSASGTGEFF.